What follows describes a single TCR beta chain. Its cognate antigen is unknown. This sample also contains other DNA sequences that code for the same CDR3. The CDR3 consists of 11 residues. The V gene lost 2 bases and the J gene lost 7 bases, with 5 bases spanning the gap. Germline V gene sequence: CDR1 KGHSH, CDR2 LQKENI. This specimen comes from a study of shared clonotypes between healthy human individuals. Study-wide background: Samples came from a couple of female and a few male donors aged 18 to 49.

Profiled with immunoSEQ multiplex PCR; TCRdb holds only in-frame clones, not every one. The sample includes around 1.5 million clones, approximately 98% of them seen just once. Study conclusions and caveats: Clonotypes that were shared across a handful of donors made up roughly 5% of naive CD4 clonotypes. Clonotypes not shared had lower generation probabilities than those common to all four donors. What rarefaction showed was incomplete sorted-subset sequencing despite large depth.

Sequenced sample: naive CD4+ T cells sorted from blood. The subset here: CD45RA+ positively selected. This sequence joins TRBV18 and TRBJ1-1; D call uncertain. The TCR comes from a man under 40 in good health. The CDR3 nucleotides are TGTGCCAGCTCACCAAGAGTTGAAGCTTTCTTT. Translated: CASSPRVEAFF.